The T cell receptor (beta chain) under discussion was sequenced for a study of blood T cell repertoires in COVID-19. Looking at the study overall: Acute and convalescent COVID-19 samples came from the United States, Italy and Spain. The analysed material was cDNA or gDNA that came from T cells, B-cell-depleted T cells, or PBMCs.

The trim removed 2 bases at V and 9 bases at J, leaving 3 bases unmatched. This CDR3 comprises 13 residues. Only in-frame clones appear in the TCRdb table, and some are missing; sequencing was by immunoSEQ multiplex PCR. The data show hundreds of thousands of clones, 91% seen once. The sequenced sample consisted of peripheral blood. This receptor was taken from a young woman who had recovered from COVID-19. The rearrangement links TRBV12-3 or TRBV12-4 to TRBJ1-5, with TRBD1 matching over 8 bases. The CDR3: CASSLTGGLPQHF. The CDR3 DNA reads as TGTGCCAGCAGTTTAACAGGGGGATTGCCCCAGCATTTT.